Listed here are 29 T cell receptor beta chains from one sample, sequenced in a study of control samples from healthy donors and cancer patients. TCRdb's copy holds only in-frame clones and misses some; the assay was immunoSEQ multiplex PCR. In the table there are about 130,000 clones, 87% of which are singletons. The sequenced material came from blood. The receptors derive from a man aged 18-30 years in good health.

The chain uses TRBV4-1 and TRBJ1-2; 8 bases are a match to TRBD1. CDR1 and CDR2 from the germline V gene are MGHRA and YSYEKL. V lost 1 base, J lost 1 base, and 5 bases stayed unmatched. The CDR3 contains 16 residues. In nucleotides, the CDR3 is TGCGCCAGCAGCCAAGCGCTGGGACAGGATAACTATGGCTACACCTTC. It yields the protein CASSQALGQDNYGYTF.

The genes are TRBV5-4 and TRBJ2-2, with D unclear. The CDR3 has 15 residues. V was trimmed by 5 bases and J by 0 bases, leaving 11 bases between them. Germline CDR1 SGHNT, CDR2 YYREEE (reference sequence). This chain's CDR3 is CASRGTPTNTGELFF. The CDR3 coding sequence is TGTGCCAGCAGGGGTACTCCGACGAACACCGGGGAGCTGTTTTTT.

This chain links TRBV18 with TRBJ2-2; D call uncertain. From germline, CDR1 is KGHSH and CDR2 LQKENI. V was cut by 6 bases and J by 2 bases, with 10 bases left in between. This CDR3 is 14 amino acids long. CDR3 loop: CASSPRTNTGELFF. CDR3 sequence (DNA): TGTGCCAGCTCTCCGAGGACCAACACCGGGGAGCTGTTTTTT.

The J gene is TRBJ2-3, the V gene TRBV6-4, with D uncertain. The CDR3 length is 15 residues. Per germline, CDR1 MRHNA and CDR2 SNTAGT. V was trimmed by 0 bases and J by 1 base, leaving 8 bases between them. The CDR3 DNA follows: TGTGCCAGCAGTGACTCTGAAGGCGGCACAGATACGCAGTATTTT. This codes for CASSDSEGGTDTQYF.

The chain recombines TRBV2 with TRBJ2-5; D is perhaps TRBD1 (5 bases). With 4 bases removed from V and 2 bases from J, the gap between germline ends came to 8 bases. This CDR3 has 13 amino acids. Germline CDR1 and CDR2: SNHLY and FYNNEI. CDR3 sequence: CASSVRQQETQYF. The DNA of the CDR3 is TGTGCCAGCAGTGTCCGACAGCAAGAGACCCAGTACTTC.

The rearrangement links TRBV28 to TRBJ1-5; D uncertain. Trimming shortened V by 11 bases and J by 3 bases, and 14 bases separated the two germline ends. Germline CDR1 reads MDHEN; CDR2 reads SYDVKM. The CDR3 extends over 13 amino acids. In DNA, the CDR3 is TGTGCCGGGAAGAGGGCGGACAATCAGCCCCAGCATTTT. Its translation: CAGKRADNQPQHF.

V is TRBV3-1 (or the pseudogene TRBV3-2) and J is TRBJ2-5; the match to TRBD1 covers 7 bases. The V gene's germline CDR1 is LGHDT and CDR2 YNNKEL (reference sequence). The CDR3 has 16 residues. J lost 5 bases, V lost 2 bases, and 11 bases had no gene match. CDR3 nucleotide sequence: TGTGCCAGCAGCCAACCCCGTTCCCCGGGACAGGAGACCCAGTACTTC. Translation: CASSQPRSPGQETQYF.

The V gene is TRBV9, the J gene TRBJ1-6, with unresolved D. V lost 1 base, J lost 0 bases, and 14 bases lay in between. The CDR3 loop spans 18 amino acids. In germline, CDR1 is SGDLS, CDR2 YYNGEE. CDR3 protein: CASSVSSEPSSYNSPLHF. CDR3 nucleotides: TGTGCCAGCAGCGTATCGTCGGAGCCGAGCTCCTATAATTCACCCCTCCACTTT.

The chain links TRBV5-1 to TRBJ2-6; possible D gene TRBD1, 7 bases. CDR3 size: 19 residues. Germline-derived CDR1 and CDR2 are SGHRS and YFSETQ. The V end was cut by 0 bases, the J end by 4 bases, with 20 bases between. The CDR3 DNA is TGCGCCAGCAGCTTGGATTTCGGAGGGGGCATAGGAGGGGCCAACGTCCTGACTTTC. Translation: CASSLDFGGGIGGANVLTF. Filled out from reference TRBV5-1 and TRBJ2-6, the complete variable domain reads KAGVTQTPRYLIKTRGQQVTLSCSPISGHRSVSWYQQTPGQGLQFLFEYFSETQRNKGNFPGRFSGRQFSNSRSEMNVSTLELGDSALYLCASSLDFGGGIGGANVLTFGAGSRLTVL.

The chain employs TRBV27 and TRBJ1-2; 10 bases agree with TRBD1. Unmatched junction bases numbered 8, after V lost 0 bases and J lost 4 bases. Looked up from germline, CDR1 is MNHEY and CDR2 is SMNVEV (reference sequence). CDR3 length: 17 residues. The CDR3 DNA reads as TGTGCCAGCAGTTTATCGGGACAGGGGCGAGTTGGCTATGGCTACACCTTC. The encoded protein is CASSLSGQGRVGYGYTF.

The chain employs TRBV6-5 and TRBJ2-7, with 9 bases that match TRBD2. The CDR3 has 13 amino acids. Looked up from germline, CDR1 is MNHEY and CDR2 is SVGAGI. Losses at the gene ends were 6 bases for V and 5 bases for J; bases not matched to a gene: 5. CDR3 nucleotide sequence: TGTGCCAGCAGGATAGCGGGAGAAGACGAGCAGTACTTC. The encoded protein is CASRIAGEDEQYF.

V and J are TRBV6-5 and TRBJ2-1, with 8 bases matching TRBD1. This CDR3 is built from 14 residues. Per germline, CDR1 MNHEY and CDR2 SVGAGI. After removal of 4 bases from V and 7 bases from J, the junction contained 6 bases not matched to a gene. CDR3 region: CASSFTGGRNEQFF. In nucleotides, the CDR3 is TGTGCCAGCAGTTTTACAGGGGGGAGGAATGAGCAGTTCTTC.

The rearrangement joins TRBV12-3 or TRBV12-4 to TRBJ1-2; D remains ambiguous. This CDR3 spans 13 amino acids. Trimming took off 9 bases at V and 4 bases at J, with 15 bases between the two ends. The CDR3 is CASNGRYSYGYTF. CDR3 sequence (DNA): TGTGCCAGTAACGGGAGGTATAGCTATGGCTACACCTTC.

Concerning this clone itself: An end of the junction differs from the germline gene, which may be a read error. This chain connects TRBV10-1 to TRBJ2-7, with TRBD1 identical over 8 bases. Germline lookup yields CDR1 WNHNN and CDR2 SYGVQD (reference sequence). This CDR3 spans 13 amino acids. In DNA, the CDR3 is TGCGCCAGCAGCCGAGGACAGGGCTACGAGCAGCACTTC. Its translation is CASSRGQGYEQHF.

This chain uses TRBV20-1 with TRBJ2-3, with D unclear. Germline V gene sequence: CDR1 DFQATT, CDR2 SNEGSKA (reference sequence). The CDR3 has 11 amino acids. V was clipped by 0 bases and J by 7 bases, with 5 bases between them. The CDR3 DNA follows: TGCAGTGCTAGAGATCGCAATACGCAGTATTTT. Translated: CSARDRNTQYF.

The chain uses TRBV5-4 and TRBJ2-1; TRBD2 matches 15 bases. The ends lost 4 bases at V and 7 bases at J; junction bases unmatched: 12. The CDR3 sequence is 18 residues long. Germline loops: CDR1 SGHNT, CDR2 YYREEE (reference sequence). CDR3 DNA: TGTGCCAGCAGCCGCCCCGGGAGGACTAGCGGGAGGGATAATGAGCAGTTCTTC. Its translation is CASSRPGRTSGRDNEQFF.

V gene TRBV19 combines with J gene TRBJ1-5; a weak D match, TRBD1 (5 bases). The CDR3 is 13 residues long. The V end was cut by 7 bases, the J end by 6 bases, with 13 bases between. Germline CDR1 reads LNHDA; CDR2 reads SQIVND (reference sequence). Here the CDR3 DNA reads TGTGCCAGTAAAAGGGCAGGGAGTCAGCCCCAGCATTTT. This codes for CASKRAGSQPQHF.

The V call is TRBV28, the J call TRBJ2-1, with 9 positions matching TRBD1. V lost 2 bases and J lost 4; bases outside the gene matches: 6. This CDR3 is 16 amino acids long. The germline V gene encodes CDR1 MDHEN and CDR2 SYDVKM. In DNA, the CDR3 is TGTGCCAGCAGTTTAACCGGGACAGGGAATTACAATGAGCAGTTCTTC. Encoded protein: CASSLTGTGNYNEQFF.

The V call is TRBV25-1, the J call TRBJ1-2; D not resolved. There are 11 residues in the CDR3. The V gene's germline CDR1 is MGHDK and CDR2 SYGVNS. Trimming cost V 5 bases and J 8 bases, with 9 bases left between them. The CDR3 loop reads CASSYMKGYTF. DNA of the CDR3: TGTGCCAGCAGTTACATGAAGGGCTACACCTTC.

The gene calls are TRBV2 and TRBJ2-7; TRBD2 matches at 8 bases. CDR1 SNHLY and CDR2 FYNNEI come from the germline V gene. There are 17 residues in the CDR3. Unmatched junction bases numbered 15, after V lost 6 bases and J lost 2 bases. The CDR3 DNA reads TGTGCCAGCAGGCTGTTGGCTAGCGGGCGAAAGACCTACGAGCAGTACTTC. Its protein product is CASRLLASGRKTYEQYF.

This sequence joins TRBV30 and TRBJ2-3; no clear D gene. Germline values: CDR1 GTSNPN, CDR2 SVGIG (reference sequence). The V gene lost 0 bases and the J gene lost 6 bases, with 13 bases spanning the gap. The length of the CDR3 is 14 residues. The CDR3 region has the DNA TGTGCCTGGAGTGTAAATGTGGGTTCGGATACGCAGTATTTT. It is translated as CAWSVNVGSDTQYF.

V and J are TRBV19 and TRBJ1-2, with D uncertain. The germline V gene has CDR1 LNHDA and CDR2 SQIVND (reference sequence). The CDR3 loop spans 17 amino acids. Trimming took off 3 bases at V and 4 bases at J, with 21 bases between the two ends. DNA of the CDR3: TGTGCCAGTAGTATTCTTTCAGGATGGATAGCCGGCTATGGCTACACCTTC. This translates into CASSILSGWIAGYGYTF.

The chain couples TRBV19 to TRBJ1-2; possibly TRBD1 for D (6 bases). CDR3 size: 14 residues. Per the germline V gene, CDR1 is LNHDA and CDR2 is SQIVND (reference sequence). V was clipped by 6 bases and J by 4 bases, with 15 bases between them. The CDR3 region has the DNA TGTGCCAGTAGCGACGGGGGCGCGAGCTATGGCTACACCTTC. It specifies CASSDGGASYGYTF. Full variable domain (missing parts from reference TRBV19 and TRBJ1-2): DGGITQSPKYLFRKEGQNVTLSCEQNLNHDAMYWYRQDPGQGLRLIYYSQIVNDFQKGDIAEGYSVSREKKESFPLTVTSAQKNPTAFYLCASSDGGASYGYTFGSGTRLTVV.

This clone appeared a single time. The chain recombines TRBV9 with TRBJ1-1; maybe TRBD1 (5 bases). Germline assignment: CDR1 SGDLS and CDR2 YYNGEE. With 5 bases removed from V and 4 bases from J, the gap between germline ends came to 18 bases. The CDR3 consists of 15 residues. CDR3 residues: CASRDTGGGITEAFF. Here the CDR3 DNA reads TGTGCCAGCAGGGATACAGGTGGGGGTATCACTGAAGCTTTCTTT.

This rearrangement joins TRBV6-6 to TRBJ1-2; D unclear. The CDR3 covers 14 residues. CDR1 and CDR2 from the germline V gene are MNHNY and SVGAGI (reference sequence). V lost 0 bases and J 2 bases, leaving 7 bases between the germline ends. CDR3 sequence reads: CASSYSTRNYGYTF. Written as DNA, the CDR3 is TGTGCCAGCAGTTACTCAACCAGAAACTATGGCTACACCTTC.

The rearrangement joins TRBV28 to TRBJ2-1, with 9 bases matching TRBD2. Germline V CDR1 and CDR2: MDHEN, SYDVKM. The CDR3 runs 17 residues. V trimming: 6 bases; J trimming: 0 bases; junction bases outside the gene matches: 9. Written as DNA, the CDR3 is TGTGCCAGCAGCCCGACTAGCGGCCGGAGCTCCTACAATGAGCAGTTCTTC. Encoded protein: CASSPTSGRSSYNEQFF.

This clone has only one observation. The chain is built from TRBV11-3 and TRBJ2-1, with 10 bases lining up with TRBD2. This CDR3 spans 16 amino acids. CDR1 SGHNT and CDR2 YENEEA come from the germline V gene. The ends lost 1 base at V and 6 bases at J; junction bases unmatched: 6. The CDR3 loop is CASSLGLAGDGNEQFF. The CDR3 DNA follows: TGTGCCAGCAGCTTAGGTCTAGCGGGAGATGGCAATGAGCAGTTCTTC.

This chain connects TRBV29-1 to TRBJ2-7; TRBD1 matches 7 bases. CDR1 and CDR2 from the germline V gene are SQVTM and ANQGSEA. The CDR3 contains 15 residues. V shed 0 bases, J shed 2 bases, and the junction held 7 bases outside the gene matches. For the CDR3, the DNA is TGCAGCGTTGAAGATCACGACAGGGACCCCTACGAGCAGTACTTC. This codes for CSVEDHDRDPYEQYF.

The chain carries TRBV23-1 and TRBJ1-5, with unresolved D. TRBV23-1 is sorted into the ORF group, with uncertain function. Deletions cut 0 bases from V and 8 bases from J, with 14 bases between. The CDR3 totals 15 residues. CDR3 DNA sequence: TGCGCCAGCAGTCAATCGCGAAAGGTACTGAAGCCCCAGCATTTT. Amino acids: CASSQSRKVLKPQHF.